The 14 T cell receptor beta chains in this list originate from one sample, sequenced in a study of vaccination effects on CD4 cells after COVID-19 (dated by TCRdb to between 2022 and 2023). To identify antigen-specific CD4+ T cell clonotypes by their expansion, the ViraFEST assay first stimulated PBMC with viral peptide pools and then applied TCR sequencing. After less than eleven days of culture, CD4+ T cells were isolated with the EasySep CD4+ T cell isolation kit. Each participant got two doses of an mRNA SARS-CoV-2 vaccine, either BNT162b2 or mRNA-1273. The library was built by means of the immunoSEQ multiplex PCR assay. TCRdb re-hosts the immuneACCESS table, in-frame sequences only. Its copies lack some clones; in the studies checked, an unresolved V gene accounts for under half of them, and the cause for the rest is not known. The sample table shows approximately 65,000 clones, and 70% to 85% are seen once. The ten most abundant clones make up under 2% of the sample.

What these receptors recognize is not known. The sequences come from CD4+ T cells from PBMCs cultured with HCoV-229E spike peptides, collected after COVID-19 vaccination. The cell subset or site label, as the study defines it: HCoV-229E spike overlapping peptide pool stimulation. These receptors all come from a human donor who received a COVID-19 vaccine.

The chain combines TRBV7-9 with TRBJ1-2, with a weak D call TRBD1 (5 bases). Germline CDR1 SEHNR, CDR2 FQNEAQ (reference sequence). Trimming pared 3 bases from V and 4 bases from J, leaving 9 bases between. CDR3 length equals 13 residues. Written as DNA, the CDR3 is TGTGCCAGCAGCTTTGGGGGTGGCTATGGCTACACCTTC. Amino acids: CASSFGGGYGYTF.

DNA for the CDR3: TGTGCCAGCAGTTACTCTGAATCAGTACGCACAGATACGCAGTATTTT. Its protein product is CASSYSESVRTDTQYF. The V call is TRBV6-5, the J call TRBJ2-3; D is unclear. V was trimmed by 0 bases and J by 1 base, leaving 11 bases between them. CDR1 and CDR2 (germline): MNHEY, SVGAGI. The CDR3 runs to 16 residues.

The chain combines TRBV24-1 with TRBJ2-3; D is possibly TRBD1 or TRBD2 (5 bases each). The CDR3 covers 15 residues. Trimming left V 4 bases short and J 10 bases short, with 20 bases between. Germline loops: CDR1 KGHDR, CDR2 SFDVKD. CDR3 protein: CATSEGDGPGLAQYF. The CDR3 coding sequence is TGTGCCACCAGTGAGGGGGACGGACCGGGGTTGGCGCAGTATTTT.

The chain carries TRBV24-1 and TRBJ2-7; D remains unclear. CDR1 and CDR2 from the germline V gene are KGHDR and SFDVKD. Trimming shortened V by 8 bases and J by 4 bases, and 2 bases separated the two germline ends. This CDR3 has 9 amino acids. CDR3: CATIYEQYV. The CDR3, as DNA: TGTGCCACCATATACGAGCAGTACGTC.

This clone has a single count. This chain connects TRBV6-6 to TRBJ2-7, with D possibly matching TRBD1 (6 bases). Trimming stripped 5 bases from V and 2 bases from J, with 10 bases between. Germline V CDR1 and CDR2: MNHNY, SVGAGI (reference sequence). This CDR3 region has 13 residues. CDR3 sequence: CASSPRQAYEQYV. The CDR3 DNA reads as TGTGCCAGCAGTCCCCGACAGGCCTACGAGCAGTACGTC.

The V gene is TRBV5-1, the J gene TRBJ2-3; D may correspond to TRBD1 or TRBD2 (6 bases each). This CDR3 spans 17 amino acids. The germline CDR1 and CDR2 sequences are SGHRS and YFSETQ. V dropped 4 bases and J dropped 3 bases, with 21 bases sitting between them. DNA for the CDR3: TGCGCCAGCAGCACAGGGCTCTCGCGGGGACTTACAGATACGCAGTATTTT. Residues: CASSTGLSRGLTDTQYF.

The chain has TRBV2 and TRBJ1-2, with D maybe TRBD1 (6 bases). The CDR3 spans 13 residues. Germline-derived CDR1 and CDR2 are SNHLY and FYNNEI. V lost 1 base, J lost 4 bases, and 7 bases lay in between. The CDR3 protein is CASSEGTAYGYTF. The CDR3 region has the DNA TGTGCCAGCAGTGAAGGGACAGCCTATGGCTACACCTTC.

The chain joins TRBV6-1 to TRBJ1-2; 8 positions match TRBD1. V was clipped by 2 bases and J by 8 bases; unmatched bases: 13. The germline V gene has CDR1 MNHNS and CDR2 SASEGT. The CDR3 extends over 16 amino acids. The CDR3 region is CASSEWSPTGVGGYTF. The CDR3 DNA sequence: TGTGCCAGCAGTGAATGGTCCCCGACAGGGGTTGGCGGCTACACCTTC.

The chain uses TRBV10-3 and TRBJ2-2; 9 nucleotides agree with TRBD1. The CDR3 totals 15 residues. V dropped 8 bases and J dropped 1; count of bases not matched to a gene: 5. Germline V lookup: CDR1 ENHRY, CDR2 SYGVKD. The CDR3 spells CAISRGQGNTGELFF. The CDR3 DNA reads TGTGCCATCTCGCGGGGACAGGGGAACACCGGGGAGCTGTTTTTT.

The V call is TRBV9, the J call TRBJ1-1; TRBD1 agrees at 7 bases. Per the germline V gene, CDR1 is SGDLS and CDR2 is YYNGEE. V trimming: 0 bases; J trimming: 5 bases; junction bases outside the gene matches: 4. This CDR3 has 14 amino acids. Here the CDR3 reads CASSVDPGGTEAFF. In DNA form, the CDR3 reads TGTGCCAGCAGCGTAGACCCAGGGGGGACTGAAGCTTTCTTT.

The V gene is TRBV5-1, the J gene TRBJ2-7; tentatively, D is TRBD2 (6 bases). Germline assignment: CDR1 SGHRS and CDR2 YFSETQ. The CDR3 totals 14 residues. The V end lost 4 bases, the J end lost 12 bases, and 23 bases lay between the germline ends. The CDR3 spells CASSPNSERVPRYV. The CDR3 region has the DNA TGCGCCAGCAGCCCCAACTCGGAGCGGGTCCCGCGGTACGTC.

The CDR3 region has the DNA TGTGCCAGCAGCCTAGGGGGAACGGGGCCAAAAACTAGCACAGATACGCAGTATTTT. Protein sequence: CASSLGGTGPKTSTDTQYF. The chain uses TRBV5-6 and TRBJ2-3, with D possibly matching TRBD1 (6 bases). Trimming removed 4 bases from V and 0 bases from J, with 24 bases in between. The CDR3 spans 19 residues. Germline CDR1 and CDR2: SGHDT and YYEEEE.

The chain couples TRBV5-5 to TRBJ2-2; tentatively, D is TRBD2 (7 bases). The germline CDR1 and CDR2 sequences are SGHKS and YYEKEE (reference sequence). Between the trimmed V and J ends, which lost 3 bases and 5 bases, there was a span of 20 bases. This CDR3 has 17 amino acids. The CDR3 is CASSWGRRGAITGELFF. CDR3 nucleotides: TGTGCCAGCAGCTGGGGGCGACGGGGGGCTATAACCGGGGAGCTGTTTTTT.

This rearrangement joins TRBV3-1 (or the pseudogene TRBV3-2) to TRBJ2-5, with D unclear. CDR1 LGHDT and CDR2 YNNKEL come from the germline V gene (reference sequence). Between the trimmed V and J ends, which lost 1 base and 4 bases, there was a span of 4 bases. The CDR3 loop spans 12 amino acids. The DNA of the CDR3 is TGTGCCAGCAGCCAAGTTGGAGAGACCCAGTACTTC. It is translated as CASSQVGETQYF.